One sample yielded the 13 T cell receptor beta chains listed below, sequenced in a study of response to subunit inactivated influenza vaccine. Each CDR3 protein is one row after TCRdb ran MiXCR on the RT-PCR reads. The sample has approximately 680,000 distinct CDR3 sequences; around 16% are singletons. The sequencing used PBMCs from blood, collected 12 days after vaccination. Every receptor here comes from a man in his fifties who received an inactivated influenza vaccine.

This clonotype showed up just a few times. The chain couples TRBV6-5 to TRBJ1-2, with unresolved D. CDR1 and CDR2 from the germline V gene are MNHEY and SVGAGI. There are 14 residues in the CDR3. V was trimmed by 0 bases and J by 5 bases, leaving 10 bases between them. The CDR3 loop is CASSYSISGYGYTF. CDR3 DNA: TGTGCCAGCAGTTACTCGATTTCGGGATATGGCTACACCTTC.

This clonotype was seen only a few times. The CDR3 nucleotides read TGTGCCATCAGGGGGACGGACACCGGGGAGCTGTTTTTT. It translates to CAIRGTDTGELFF. V gene TRBV10-3 combines with J gene TRBJ2-2; D tentatively fits TRBD1 or TRBD2 (5 bases each). Trimming shortened V by 6 bases and J by 3 bases, and 8 bases separated the two germline ends. This CDR3 region has 13 residues. CDR1 and CDR2 from the germline V gene are ENHRY and SYGVKD.

This clonotype was recorded a few times. The chain carries TRBV20-1 and TRBJ2-1; 7 bases agree with TRBD2. Germline CDR1 and CDR2: DFQATT and SNEGSKA (reference sequence). The CDR3 consists of 13 residues. Losses at the gene ends were 3 bases for V and 7 bases for J; bases not matched to a gene: 6. CDR3 in amino acids: CSASGGTGNEQFF. In DNA form, the CDR3 reads TGCAGTGCTAGCGGGGGGACGGGGAATGAGCAGTTCTTC.

In its sample, this clonotype was seen a few times. The chain has TRBV12-3 or TRBV12-4 and TRBJ2-2; D is possibly TRBD1 (5 bases). Trimming left V 4 bases short and J 4 bases short, with 10 bases between. This CDR3 has 14 residues. The CDR3 bases are TGTGCCAGCAGTTATCAGGGAAGCACCGGGGAGCTGTTTTTT. Protein sequence: CASSYQGSTGELFF.

In its sample, this clonotype was seen a few times. The V call is TRBV28, the J call TRBJ2-7; D is possibly TRBD1 or TRBD2 (5 bases each). Trimming shortened V by 5 bases and J by 3 bases, and 14 bases separated the two germline ends. The CDR3 totals 14 residues. Germline V lookup: CDR1 MDHEN, CDR2 SYDVKM. DNA of the CDR3: TGTGCCAGCAGTAGAGGGGCTCCCAACTACGAGCAGTACTTC. It is translated as CASSRGAPNYEQYF.

This clonotype was observed a few times. Here the CDR3 DNA reads TGTGCCAGCAGATCCCGACGGGGGAGTTCCAAAAACATTCAGTACTTC. It translates to CASRSRRGSSKNIQYF. The V and J genes are TRBV21-1 and TRBJ2-4; TRBD1 is the table's D call, not checked against the DNA. TRBV21-1 counts as a pseudogene. The CDR3 consists of 16 residues.

The chain couples TRBV4-3 to TRBJ2-1; 10 bases are shared with TRBD1. With 3 bases clipped from V and 3 bases from J, the junction kept 2 bases outside the gene matches. The CDR3 has 15 amino acids. Germline CDR1 LGHNA, CDR2 YSLEER. In DNA form, the CDR3 reads TGCGCCAGCAGCCATGGGGACAGGGGCTACAATGAGCAGTTCTTC. As protein: CASSHGDRGYNEQFF.

In its sample, this clonotype was seen a few times. The CDR3 loop reads CASSLWQTNQPQHF. The CDR3 DNA is TGTGCCAGCAGCTTATGGCAGACAAATCAGCCCCAGCATTTT. The chain combines TRBV5-6 with TRBJ1-5; D gene ambiguous. In germline, CDR1 is SGHDT, CDR2 YYEEEE. The CDR3 totals 14 residues. Trimming pared 2 bases from V and 4 bases from J, leaving 10 bases between. Based on the CDR3 plus reference TRBV5-6 and TRBJ1-5, the full variable domain is DAGVTQSPTHLIKTRGQQVTLRCSPKSGHDTVSWYQQALGQGPQFIFQYYEEEERQRGNFPDRFSGHQFPNYSSELNVNALLLGDSALYLCASSLWQTNQPQHFGDGTRLSIL.

This clonotype was seen only a few times. The V and J genes are TRBV20-1 and TRBJ2-7; no definite D call. V shed 0 bases and J shed 0 bases, with 12 bases lying between them. The CDR3 loop spans 15 amino acids. CDR1 is DFQATT and CDR2 is SNEGSKA in the germline V gene (reference sequence). The CDR3 nucleotides read TGCAGTGCTAGAGACCCCAGAGGTGACTCCTACGAGCAGTACTTC. Translation: CSARDPRGDSYEQYF.

This clonotype was observed a few times. The chain joins TRBV11-2 to TRBJ2-5; D gene unclear. The CDR3 length is 12 residues. Germline-derived CDR1 and CDR2 are SGHAT and FQNNGV. Trimming took off 0 bases at V and 5 bases at J, with 4 bases between the two ends. Here the CDR3 DNA reads TGTGCCAGCAGCTTAGATCATGAGACCCAGTACTTC. Translated: CASSLDHETQYF.

This clonotype showed up just a few times. This sequence joins TRBV10-3 and TRBJ2-3, with D possibly TRBD2 on 6 matching bases. This CDR3 comprises 14 residues. Germline CDR1 ENHRY, CDR2 SYGVKD. The V gene lost 0 bases and the J gene lost 5 bases, with 9 bases spanning the gap. The CDR3 protein is CAISESNGGDTQYF. CDR3 in DNA: TGTGCCATCAGTGAGTCGAACGGGGGAGATACGCAGTATTTT.

The chain joins TRBV29-1 to TRBJ2-3; TRBD2 matches 7 bases. CDR3 length equals 12 residues. From germline, CDR1 is SQVTM and CDR2 ANQGSEA. The V gene end was trimmed by 7 bases and the J gene end by 0 bases; junction bases not matched to a gene: 1. CDR3 sequence (DNA): TGCAGCGGGGGAGGGAGCACAGATACGCAGTATTTT. Protein product: CSGGGSTDTQYF.

The rearrangement joins TRBV7-9 to TRBJ2-7, with 9 positions matching TRBD1. The CDR3 consists of 15 residues. V lost 5 bases to trimming and J lost 3 bases; unmatched junction nucleotides: 8. The germline V gene has CDR1 SEHNR and CDR2 FQNEAQ (reference sequence). CDR3 coding DNA: TGTGCCAGCAGCCGGTTAGGGGACAGGGACTACGAGCAGTACTTC. Amino acid sequence: CASSRLGDRDYEQYF.